The sample holds a few counts of the clone carrying this T cell receptor (beta chain). The antigen is not known. Library preparation (for TCRbeta) was performed with unique molecular identifiers. TCRdb reanalysed the PCR reads using MiXCR and keeps one entry per CDR3 protein. The sample carries fewer than 250,000 distinct CDR3 sequences, approximately 19% recorded once. This sample was taken from a study of T-cell reconstitution after alpha-beta-depleted transplantation in children. Study conclusions and caveats: About two months after transplant, alpha-beta T cells reportedly came from several hundred expanded graft clones. There were some patients whose high TCRbeta diversity at day 60 came from surviving recipient T cells and thymic progenitors. It was newly produced T cells that mostly accounted for T-cell counts and diversity one year after transplant.

Trimming at V came to 4 bases and at J to 4 bases, leaving 14 bases not matched to a gene. The germline gives CDR1 MNHEY, CDR2 SMNVEV (reference sequence). The CDR3 runs 17 residues. The source was PBMCs, mostly from graft donor cells, collected 360 days after TCRalphabeta/CD19-depleted stem cell transplant. The clonotype comes from a male patient aged 2 to 9 who had a stem cell transplant for acute lymphoblastic leukemia, so the T cells may come from the graft donor. The chain recombines TRBV27 with TRBJ2-7; 9 bases are shared with TRBD1. The CDR3 is CASSSVNDRGGRYEQYF. The CDR3 coding sequence is TGTGCCAGCAGTTCAGTAAACGACAGGGGGGGACGGTACGAGCAGTACTTC.